This passage covers 32 T cell receptor beta chains from one sample sequenced in a study of T cell changes during pregnancy in multiple sclerosis. Data came from immunoSEQ multiplex PCR; TCRdb stores just in-frame clones and leaves some out. The profile shows some 87,000 clones, about 92% of them singletons. Sequencing used peripheral blood, obtained in the first trimester of pregnancy. The source of these receptors is a female donor with multiple sclerosis, enrolled in a pregnancy study.

This clone occurred once. V gene TRBV13 combines with J gene TRBJ2-7; 10 nucleotides match TRBD2. V dropped 4 bases and J dropped 3; count of bases not matched to a gene: 3. The V gene's germline CDR1 is PRHDT and CDR2 FYEKMQ (reference sequence). CDR3 size: 14 residues. Written as DNA, the CDR3 is TGTGCCAGCAGCTGGAGCGGGAGGGGCTACGAGCAGTACTTC. Translated: CASSWSGRGYEQYF.

The CDR3 region has the DNA TGTGCCAGCAGTTACGGGAGCGGGGTGAACACCGGGGAGCTGTTTTTT. Encoded protein: CASSYGSGVNTGELFF. The chain employs TRBV6-5 and TRBJ2-2; TRBD2 aligns across 7 bases. The CDR3 length is 16 residues. V lost 2 bases, J lost 1 base, and 4 bases stayed unmatched. CDR1 is MNHEY and CDR2 is SVGAGI in the germline V gene.

The J gene is TRBJ1-1, the V gene TRBV5-6; tentative D call: TRBD1 (5 bases). CDR1 is SGHDT, CDR2 YYEEEE, per germline. CDR3 length equals 12 residues. Trimming took 5 bases from V and 2 from J, leaving 7 bases between them. CDR3 DNA: TGTGCCAGCAGACAGGAAAACACTGAAGCTTTCTTT. Its protein product is CASRQENTEAFF.

The V call is TRBV19, the J call TRBJ2-1; D might be TRBD1 (5 bases). Germline V gene data show CDR1 as LNHDA and CDR2 as SQIVND (reference sequence). The V end was cut by 6 bases, the J end by 4 bases, with 19 bases between. The CDR3 has 16 residues. The CDR3 DNA follows: TGTGCCAGTAGCAACCTGGGGCTAGGGCGGTACAATGAGCAGTTCTTC. It codes for CASSNLGLGRYNEQFF. Based on the CDR3 plus reference TRBV19 and TRBJ2-1, the full variable domain is DGGITQSPKYLFRKEGQNVTLSCEQNLNHDAMYWYRQDPGQGLRLIYYSQIVNDFQKGDIAEGYSVSREKKESFPLTVTSAQKNPTAFYLCASSNLGLGRYNEQFFGPGTRLTVL.

The CDR3 nucleotides read TGTGCCAGCAGCCGGAACTACGCCAAACGAAACAATGAGCAGTTCTTC. Residues: CASSRNYAKRNNEQFF. This sequence joins TRBV14 and TRBJ2-1; no reliable D call. The V gene's germline CDR1 is SGHDN and CDR2 FVKESK. The CDR3 has 16 residues. The germline V and J ends were trimmed by 4 bases and 5 bases, with 18 bases remaining between them. Variable domain in full (rest from reference TRBV14 and TRBJ2-1): EAGVTQFPSHSVIEKGQTVTLRCDPISGHDNLYWYRRVMGKEIKFLLHFVKESKQDESGMPNNRFLAERTGGTYSTLKVQPAELEDSGVYFCASSRNYAKRNNEQFFGPGTRLTVL.

The chain couples TRBV4-2 to TRBJ2-1; a weak D match, TRBD2 (6 bases). The V gene's germline CDR1 is LGHNA and CDR2 YNFKEQ. This CDR3 is 14 amino acids long. With 1 base removed from V and 6 bases from J, the gap between germline ends came to 10 bases. The CDR3 nucleotides read TGTGCCAGCAGCCAAGGATCACTAGCCAATGAGCAGTTCTTC. Translating it yields CASSQGSLANEQFF.

This clone was counted once. The genes are TRBV19 and TRBJ2-1; 7 nucleotides match TRBD2. Trimming at V came to 1 base and at J to 4 bases, leaving 4 bases not matched to a gene. This CDR3 spans 15 amino acids. CDR1 and CDR2 (germline): LNHDA, SQIVND (reference sequence). CDR3 residues: CASSIGLAEYNEQFF. The CDR3 DNA sequence: TGTGCCAGTAGTATAGGTCTAGCGGAGTACAATGAGCAGTTCTTC.

The chain links TRBV27 to TRBJ1-2, with TRBD1 matching over 9 bases. This CDR3 has 15 residues. Germline lookup yields CDR1 MNHEY and CDR2 SMNVEV (reference sequence). V shed 5 bases, J shed 4 bases, and the junction held 8 bases outside the gene matches. The CDR3: CASSPQTGGGYGYTF. CDR3 nucleotide sequence: TGTGCCAGCAGTCCCCAGACAGGGGGTGGCTATGGCTACACCTTC.

The rearrangement uses TRBV5-4 and TRBJ2-6, with TRBD2 matching over 8 bases. J was trimmed by 0 bases and V by 0 bases; bases with no gene match: 8. The CDR3 runs 19 residues. CDR1 and CDR2 from the germline V gene are SGHNT and YYREEE (reference sequence). The CDR3 region is CASSLEASGFGSGANVLTF. The CDR3 DNA is TGTGCCAGCAGCTTGGAGGCTAGCGGGTTTGGCTCTGGGGCCAACGTCCTGACTTTC.

This chain joins TRBV5-1 and TRBJ2-5; TRBD2 matches at 13 bases. V lost 3 bases to trimming and J lost 2 bases; unmatched junction nucleotides: 7. The germline CDR1 and CDR2 sequences are SGHRS and YFSETQ. The CDR3 is 17 residues long. This chain's CDR3 is CASSSGLAGAGQETQYF. The CDR3, as DNA: TGCGCCAGCAGCTCCGGACTAGCGGGAGCGGGGCAAGAGACCCAGTACTTC.

The chain carries TRBV28 and TRBJ2-5; 10 bases are shared with TRBD1. J was trimmed by 5 bases and V by 4 bases; bases with no gene match: 19. The CDR3 is 19 amino acids. Germline CDR1 and CDR2: MDHEN and SYDVKM. The CDR3 DNA sequence: TGTGCCAGCAGTTACCCTCCGACAGGGGGCGCCTTGTTAGGGGAGACCCAGTACTTC. Its protein product is CASSYPPTGGALLGETQYF.

The chain combines TRBV4-2 with TRBJ2-1; 7 nucleotides line up with TRBD2. The CDR3 extends over 15 amino acids. V gave up 6 bases and J gave up 0 bases; unmatched junction bases: 5. Germline V gene sequence: CDR1 LGHNA, CDR2 YNFKEQ. The CDR3 DNA reads TGTGCCAGCAGAGGGGAGGGGAGCTCCTACAATGAGCAGTTCTTC. This sequence encodes CASRGEGSSYNEQFF.

This clone was detected a few times. CDR3 loop: CASSQDEAIWNTEAFF. CDR3 DNA: TGCGCCAGCAGCCAAGATGAAGCCATTTGGAACACTGAAGCTTTCTTT. The chain has TRBV4-1 and TRBJ1-1; D call uncertain. The CDR3 totals 16 residues. Trimming cost V 0 bases and J 1 base, with 12 bases left between them. Germline V gene sequence: CDR1 MGHRA, CDR2 YSYEKL.

The V gene is TRBV28, the J gene TRBJ1-3; D is unclear. CDR3 length equals 13 residues. CDR1 and CDR2 (germline): MDHEN, SYDVKM. Trimming shortened V by 2 bases and J by 11 bases, and 13 bases separated the two germline ends. CDR3 region: CASSLRTRRPIYF. The CDR3 DNA is TGTGCCAGCAGTTTACGGACCCGGAGGCCCATATATTTT.

The genes are TRBV5-6 and TRBJ2-7; 9 bases map to TRBD1. The V and J ends lost 2 bases and 2 bases, in that order; junction bases with no gene match: 5. The germline V gene encodes CDR1 SGHDT and CDR2 YYEEEE. This CDR3 spans 15 amino acids. CDR3 DNA: TGTGCCAGCAGCTTCAGGGGACAGGGTCCCTACGAGCAGTACTTC. Protein: CASSFRGQGPYEQYF. Full variable domain (rest looked up from reference TRBV5-6 and TRBJ2-7): DAGVTQSPTHLIKTRGQQVTLRCSPKSGHDTVSWYQQALGQGPQFIFQYYEEEERQRGNFPDRFSGHQFPNYSSELNVNALLLGDSALYLCASSFRGQGPYEQYFGPGTRLTVT.

The chain couples TRBV21-1 to TRBJ2-7; TRBD1, as called in the table, went unchecked against the DNA. TRBV21-1 counts as a pseudogene. The CDR3 has 13 residues. The CDR3 nucleotides read TGTGCCATCAGGGGGCGTCGGGCCTACGAGCAGTACTTC. Translated, it gives CAIRGRRAYEQYF.

This clone was counted a single time. Germline is not matched at one junction end, which may reflect a read error. This chain uses TRBV7-9 with TRBJ2-7, with D tentatively TRBD2 (6 bases). The CDR3 length is 16 residues. Germline V gene data show CDR1 as SEHNR and CDR2 as FQNEAQ (reference sequence). DNA of the CDR3: TGTGCCAGCAGCCTAGCCGGGACGGGAGACTCCTACGAGCAGTACTTC. Its translation: CASSLAGTGDSYEQYF. Complete variable domain (other parts from reference TRBV7-9 and TRBJ2-7): DTGVSQNPRHKITKRGQNVTFRCDPISEHNRLYWYRQTLGQGPEFLTYFQNEAQLEKSRLLSDRFSAERPKGSFSTLEIQRTEQGDSAMYLCASSLAGTGDSYEQYFGPGTRLTVT.

CDR3: CASSLGLSSYEQYF. The CDR3 DNA follows: TGCGCCAGCAGCTTGGGATTGAGCTCCTACGAGCAGTACTTC. V and J are TRBV5-1 and TRBJ2-7, with D uncertain. The CDR3 covers 14 residues. The V gene's germline CDR1 is SGHRS and CDR2 YFSETQ. V was clipped by 0 bases and J by 0 bases, with 7 bases between them. Together with reference TRBV5-1 and TRBJ2-7, the CDR3 gives the full variable domain: KAGVTQTPRYLIKTRGQQVTLSCSPISGHRSVSWYQQTPGQGLQFLFEYFSETQRNKGNFPGRFSGRQFSNSRSEMNVSTLELGDSALYLCASSLGLSSYEQYFGPGTRLTVT.

The chain is built from TRBV19 and TRBJ2-3; 10 bases match TRBD1. Germline loops: CDR1 LNHDA, CDR2 SQIVND (reference sequence). This CDR3 is built from 17 residues. V dropped 5 bases and J dropped 4; count of bases not matched to a gene: 12. CDR3 loop: CASSGNDRGLVSDTQYF. The CDR3 DNA follows: TGTGCCAGTAGTGGAAACGACAGGGGGCTCGTATCAGATACGCAGTATTTT.

This chain connects TRBV27 to TRBJ2-1, with 8 bases lining up with TRBD2. The CDR3 has 15 amino acids. CDR1 and CDR2 (germline): MNHEY, SMNVEV (reference sequence). Germline trimming cut 7 bases from V and 2 bases from J; bases unmatched to any gene: 7. The CDR3 is CASTAAGAPYNEQFF. The CDR3 coding sequence is TGTGCCAGCACCGCAGCGGGAGCGCCCTACAATGAGCAGTTCTTC.

This chain connects TRBV14 to TRBJ2-7, with 11 bases lining up with TRBD1. V shed 8 bases and J 6 bases; nucleotides not matched to a gene: 9. CDR3 length: 14 residues. Germline CDR1 and CDR2: SGHDN and FVKESK. The DNA of the CDR3 is TGTGCCAGCGCCCTTTGGGACAGGGGGGCCGAGCAGTACTTC. Its protein is CASALWDRGAEQYF.

The chain carries TRBV27 and TRBJ2-7, with 12 bases that match TRBD2. The CDR3 totals 15 residues. V lost 5 bases and J lost 12; bases outside the gene matches: 14. Germline assignment: CDR1 MNHEY and CDR2 SMNVEV (reference sequence). CDR3 coding DNA: TGTGCCAGCAGTCTCTCAGGACTAGCGGGATCCGTACGGTACTTC. It codes for CASSLSGLAGSVRYF.

The V gene is TRBV5-1, the J gene TRBJ2-7; D gene unclear. Germline V CDR1 and CDR2: SGHRS, YFSETQ. V lost 0 bases and J 5 bases, leaving 9 bases between the germline ends. The CDR3 is 13 amino acids. The CDR3 spells CASSLALEHEQYF. For the CDR3, the DNA is TGCGCCAGCAGCTTGGCCCTTGAGCACGAGCAGTACTTC.

The gene calls are TRBV28 and TRBJ1-2; TRBD1 agrees at 7 bases. The CDR3 has 15 residues. Germline-derived CDR1 and CDR2 are MDHEN and SYDVKM. Trimming removed 8 bases from V and 2 bases from J; junction bases left unmatched: 11. DNA of the CDR3: TGTGCCAGCGGGCAGATACAGGGGTTCAACTATGGCTACACCTTC. This codes for CASGQIQGFNYGYTF.

The chain is built from TRBV30 and TRBJ2-1; tentative D call: TRBD2 (6 bases). Trimming pared 2 bases from V and 8 bases from J, leaving 13 bases between. This CDR3 is 13 amino acids long. Germline V gene sequence: CDR1 GTSNPN, CDR2 SVGIG (reference sequence). The CDR3 sequence is CAWSIAAGYEQFF. The CDR3 region has the DNA TGTGCCTGGAGTATCGCCGCGGGGTATGAGCAGTTCTTC.

This chain connects TRBV5-4 to TRBJ2-5, with TRBD2 matching over 8 bases. CDR3 length: 12 amino acids. Germline trimming cut 9 bases from V and 5 bases from J; bases unmatched to any gene: 6. Germline CDR1 SGHNT, CDR2 YYREEE (reference sequence). In DNA, the CDR3 is TGTGCCACCGGGGGGGGCACGGAGACCCAGTACTTC. Protein sequence: CATGGGTETQYF.

The rearrangement links TRBV4-3 to TRBJ2-2; TRBD2 might be the D (6 bases). Germline values: CDR1 LGHNA, CDR2 YSLEER. CDR3 length equals 16 residues. Between the trimmed V and J ends, which lost 0 bases and 3 bases, there was a span of 11 bases. The CDR3 sequence is CASSQDRLAYTGELFF. The DNA of the CDR3 is TGCGCCAGCAGCCAAGATCGGCTAGCGTACACCGGGGAGCTGTTTTTT.

Details on this clone: Germline is not matched at one junction end, which may reflect a read error. The genes are TRBV4-2 and TRBJ2-1; maybe TRBD1 (6 bases). Germline lookup yields CDR1 LGHNA and CDR2 YNFKEQ. This CDR3 has 13 amino acids. The CDR3, as DNA: TGTGCCAGCAGCCAAGATCGAGGGGGTCCCGTGATCTTC. Its translation is CASSQDRGGPVIF.

In this sample, this clone turned up a few times. This chain links TRBV14 with TRBJ2-3; maybe TRBD1 (6 bases). The length of the CDR3 is 18 residues. Germline-derived CDR1 and CDR2 are SGHDN and FVKESK. V lost 1 base and J 6 bases, leaving 23 bases between the germline ends. CDR3 sequence (DNA): TGTGCCAGCAGCCAAGGCCCCTTGGGGGCGGGCGCAGGGGATACGCAGTATTTT. Translating it yields CASSQGPLGAGAGDTQYF. The full variable domain, its missing parts supplied by reference TRBV14 and TRBJ2-3, is EAGVTQFPSHSVIEKGQTVTLRCDPISGHDNLYWYRRVMGKEIKFLLHFVKESKQDESGMPNNRFLAERTGGTYSTLKVQPAELEDSGVYFCASSQGPLGAGAGDTQYFGPGTRLTVL.

This sequence joins TRBV11-1 and TRBJ2-1; 13 nucleotides align to TRBD2. The junction had 9 bases not matched to a gene; V was cut back by 0 bases and J by 10 bases. This CDR3 spans 17 amino acids. Germline loops: CDR1 SGHAT, CDR2 FQDESV (reference sequence). CDR3 DNA sequence: TGTGCCAGCAGCTTAGCCTCAGGACTAGCGGGAGTCAGGGAGCAGTTCTTC. Translation: CASSLASGLAGVREQFF. Using reference TRBV11-1 and TRBJ2-1 for the parts outside the CDR3, the full variable domain is EAEVAQSPRYKITEKSQAVAFWCDPISGHATLYWYRQILGQGPELLVQFQDESVVDDSQLPKDRFSAERLKGVDSTLKIQPAELGDSAMYLCASSLASGLAGVREQFFGPGTRLTVL.

The rearrangement links TRBV5-1 to TRBJ1-1, with D maybe TRBD1 (6 bases). The germline CDR1 and CDR2 sequences are SGHRS and YFSETQ. V lost 0 bases, J lost 5 bases, and 20 bases lay in between. CDR3 length: 17 amino acids. CDR3 bases: TGCGCCAGCAGCTTGGCCATAGGTGGGACAACGGGTACTGAAGCTTTCTTT. Residues: CASSLAIGGTTGTEAFF.

The chain recombines TRBV28 with TRBJ1-1; maybe TRBD1 (6 bases). CDR1 MDHEN and CDR2 SYDVKM come from the germline V gene. V was cut by 4 bases and J by 5 bases, with 14 bases left in between. The CDR3 totals 14 residues. CDR3 region: CASSSPLRGTEAFF. CDR3 coding DNA: TGTGCCAGCAGTTCCCCTTTAAGGGGGACTGAAGCTTTCTTT.